The 7 T cell receptor beta chains below come from one sample, sequenced in a study of T cell repertoires in cytomegalovirus infection. TCRdb re-called the reads with MiXCR, one entry per CDR3 protein. The table includes roughly 500,000 distinct CDR3 sequences, approximately 17% detected once. The sequencing sample was made of CD8+ T cells from PBMCs. These TCRs come from a human donor in good health (CMV status not recorded). Some clones in this sample may be carry-over from other donors' samples.

This clonotype was recorded at least ten times. Relative to the germline gene, one junction end is altered; a read error may explain this. The gene calls are TRBV5-1 and TRBJ2-7, with 7 bases identical to TRBD1. CDR1 is SGHRS and CDR2 is YFSETQ in the germline V gene. This CDR3 spans 14 amino acids. Here the CDR3 reads CASSLGDSSYEQYF. The CDR3 bases are TGTGCCAGCAGCTTAGGGGACAGTTCCTACGAGCAGTACTTC.

This clonotype was picked up many times. This chain links TRBV4-2 with TRBJ1-1; D perhaps matches TRBD1 (6 bases). The CDR3 length is 14 residues. Trimming took off 1 base at V and 4 bases at J, with 10 bases between the two ends. CDR1 LGHNA and CDR2 YNFKEQ come from the germline V gene. CDR3 nucleotides: TGTGCCAGCAGCCAAGGGGGGGGCCCCACTGAAGCTTTCTTT. Its translation is CASSQGGGPTEAFF.

This clonotype was recorded a few times. The chain combines TRBV7-3 with TRBJ2-3, with D unclear. This CDR3 contains 13 residues. Germline V gene data show CDR1 as SGHTA and CDR2 as FQGTGA. Trimming stripped 5 bases from V and 5 bases from J, with 11 bases between. For the CDR3, the DNA is TGTGCCAGCAGCCCACCACCCGGAGATACGCAGTATTTT. It encodes CASSPPPGDTQYF.

This clonotype showed up just a few times. This chain uses TRBV10-3 with TRBJ1-2, with D perhaps matching TRBD1 (5 bases). CDR1 is ENHRY, CDR2 SYGVKD, per germline. Trimming cost V 4 bases and J 8 bases, with 14 bases left between them. This CDR3 comprises 13 residues. This CDR3 reads CAISGGQGGGYTF. The CDR3 DNA sequence: TGTGCCATCAGTGGCGGGCAGGGTGGAGGCTACACCTTC.

This clonotype showed up just a few times. The V call is TRBV7-9, the J call TRBJ1-1, with D uncertain. This CDR3 comprises 15 residues. Germline CDR1 and CDR2: SEHNR and FQNEAQ (reference sequence). Trimming shortened V by 1 base and J by 0 bases, and 9 bases separated the two germline ends. The CDR3 protein is CASSLENGVNTEAFF. Here the CDR3 DNA reads TGTGCCAGCAGCTTAGAGAACGGCGTGAACACTGAAGCTTTCTTT.

This clonotype was counted once. This may arise from a read error, as a much more abundant clone is one base away. J is TRBJ1-1 and V is TRBV29-1; D ambiguous. The CDR3 extends over 11 amino acids. Per germline, CDR1 SQVTM and CDR2 ANQGSEA. The CDR3 is CSVGENTVAFF. The CDR3 DNA reads TGCAGCGTTGGAGAAAACACTGTAGCTTTCTTT.

This clonotype has a handful of counts. The chain couples TRBV19 to TRBJ1-5, with 7 bases matching TRBD1. Germline V gene lookup returns CDR1 LNHDA and CDR2 SQIVND (reference sequence). V dropped 10 bases and J dropped 7; count of bases not matched to a gene: 16. CDR3 size: 15 residues. For the CDR3, the DNA is TGTGCCACTAGGCCAGGGGGGGCCTCCAAACAGCCCCAGCATTTT. As protein: CATRPGGASKQPQHF.